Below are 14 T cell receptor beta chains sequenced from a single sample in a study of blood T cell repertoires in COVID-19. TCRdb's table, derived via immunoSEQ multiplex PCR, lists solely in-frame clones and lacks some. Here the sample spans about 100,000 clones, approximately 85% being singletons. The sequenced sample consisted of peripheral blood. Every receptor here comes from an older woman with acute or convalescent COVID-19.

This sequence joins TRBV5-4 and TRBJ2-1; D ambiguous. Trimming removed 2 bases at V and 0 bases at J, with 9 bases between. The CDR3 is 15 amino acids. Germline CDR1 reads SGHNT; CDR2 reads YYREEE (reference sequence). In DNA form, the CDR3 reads TGTGCCAGCAGCTTACCGGTATCCTCCTACAATGAGCAGTTCTTC. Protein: CASSLPVSSYNEQFF.

CDR3 DNA: TGTGCCAGCAGTGAAGCCCTAGCGGGAGGGTCGGCCCAGTACTTC. It yields the protein CASSEALAGGSAQYF. The rearrangement links TRBV2 to TRBJ2-5; 12 bases align to TRBD2. The CDR3 has 15 amino acids. The germline CDR1 and CDR2 sequences are SNHLY and FYNNEI. With 0 bases clipped from V and 9 bases from J, the junction kept 5 bases outside the gene matches.

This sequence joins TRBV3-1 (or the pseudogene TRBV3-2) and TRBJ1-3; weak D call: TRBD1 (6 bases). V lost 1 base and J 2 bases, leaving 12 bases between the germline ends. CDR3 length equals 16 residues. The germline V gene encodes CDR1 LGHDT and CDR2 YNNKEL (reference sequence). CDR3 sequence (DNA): TGTGCCAGCAGCCAAGTTGGGGGGGCCCCTGGAAACACCATATATTTT. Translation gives CASSQVGGAPGNTIYF.

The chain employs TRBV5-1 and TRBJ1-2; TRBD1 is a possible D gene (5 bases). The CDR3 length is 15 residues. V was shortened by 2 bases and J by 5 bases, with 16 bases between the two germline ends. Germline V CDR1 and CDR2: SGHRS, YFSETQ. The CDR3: CASSFLSGAQYGYTF. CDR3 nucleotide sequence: TGCGCCAGCAGCTTTTTGTCTGGGGCCCAGTATGGCTACACCTTC.

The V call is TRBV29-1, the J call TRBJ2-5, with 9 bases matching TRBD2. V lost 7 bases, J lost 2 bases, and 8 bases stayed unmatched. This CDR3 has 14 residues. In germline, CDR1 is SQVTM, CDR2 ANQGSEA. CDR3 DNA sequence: TGCAGCGGTGGACCTAGCGGGGATCAAGAGACCCAGTACTTC. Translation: CSGGPSGDQETQYF.

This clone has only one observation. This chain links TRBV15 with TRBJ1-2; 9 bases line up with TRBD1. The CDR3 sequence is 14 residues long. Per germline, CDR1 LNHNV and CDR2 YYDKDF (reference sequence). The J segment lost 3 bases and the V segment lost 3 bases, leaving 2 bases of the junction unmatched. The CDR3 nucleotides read TGTGCCACCAGCAGGGACAGGGGTGACTATGGCTACACCTTC. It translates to CATSRDRGDYGYTF.

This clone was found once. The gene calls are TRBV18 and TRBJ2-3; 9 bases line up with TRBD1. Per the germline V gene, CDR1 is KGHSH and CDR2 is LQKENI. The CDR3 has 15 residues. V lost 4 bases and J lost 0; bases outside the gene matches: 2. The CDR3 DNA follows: TGTGCCAGCTCACTACAGGGGGCTAGCACAGATACGCAGTATTTT. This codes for CASSLQGASTDTQYF.

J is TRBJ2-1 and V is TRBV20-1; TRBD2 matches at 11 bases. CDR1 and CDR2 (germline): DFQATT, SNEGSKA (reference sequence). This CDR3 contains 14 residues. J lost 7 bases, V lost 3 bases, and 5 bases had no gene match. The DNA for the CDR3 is TGCAGTGCTAGTAGCGGGAGGGCCTTAAATGAGCAGTTCTTC. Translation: CSASSGRALNEQFF.

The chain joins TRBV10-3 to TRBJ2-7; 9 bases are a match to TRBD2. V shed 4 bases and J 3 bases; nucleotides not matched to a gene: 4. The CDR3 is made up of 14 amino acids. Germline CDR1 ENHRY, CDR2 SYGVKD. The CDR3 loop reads CAISASGTVYEQYF. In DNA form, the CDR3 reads TGTGCCATCAGTGCTAGCGGGACGGTCTACGAGCAGTACTTC.

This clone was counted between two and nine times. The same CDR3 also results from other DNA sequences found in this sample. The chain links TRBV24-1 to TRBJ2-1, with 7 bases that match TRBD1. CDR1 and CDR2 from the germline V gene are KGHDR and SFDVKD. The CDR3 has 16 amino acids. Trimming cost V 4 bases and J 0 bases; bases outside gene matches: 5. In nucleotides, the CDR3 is TGTGCCACCAGTGACCCCTCAGGGGGCTCCTACAATGAGCAGTTCTTC. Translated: CATSDPSGGSYNEQFF.

Here the CDR3 DNA reads TGTGCTAGTGGGGGGACAGGGGGCACCACTGAAGCTTTCTTT. This codes for CASGGTGGTTEAFF. V gene TRBV12-5 combines with J gene TRBJ1-1, with TRBD1 identical over 12 bases. Germline V gene data show CDR1 as LGHNT and CDR2 as FRNRAP. Unmatched junction bases numbered 3, after V lost 6 bases and J lost 4 bases. CDR3 size: 14 residues.

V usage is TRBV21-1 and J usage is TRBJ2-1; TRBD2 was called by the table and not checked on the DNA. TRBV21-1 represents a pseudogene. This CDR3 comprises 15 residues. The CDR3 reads CASSKEGLAGDEQFF. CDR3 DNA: TGTGCCAGCAGCAAAGAGGGACTAGCGGGAGATGAGCAGTTCTTC.

The chain's CDR3 is CASSLGQGAPNSPLHF. The CDR3, as DNA: TGTGCCAGCAGCTTGGGACAGGGGGCGCCTAATTCACCCCTCCACTTT. The rearrangement uses TRBV27 and TRBJ1-6, with TRBD1 matching over 12 bases. V shed 6 bases and J 6 bases; nucleotides not matched to a gene: 6. The CDR3 contains 16 residues. Germline CDR1 reads MNHEY; CDR2 reads SMNVEV (reference sequence).

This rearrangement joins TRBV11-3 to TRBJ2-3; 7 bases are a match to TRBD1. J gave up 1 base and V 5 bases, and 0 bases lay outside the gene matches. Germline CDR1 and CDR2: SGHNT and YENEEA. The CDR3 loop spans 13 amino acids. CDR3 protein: CASSDRGTDTQYF. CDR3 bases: TGTGCCAGCAGCGACAGGGGCACAGATACGCAGTATTTT.